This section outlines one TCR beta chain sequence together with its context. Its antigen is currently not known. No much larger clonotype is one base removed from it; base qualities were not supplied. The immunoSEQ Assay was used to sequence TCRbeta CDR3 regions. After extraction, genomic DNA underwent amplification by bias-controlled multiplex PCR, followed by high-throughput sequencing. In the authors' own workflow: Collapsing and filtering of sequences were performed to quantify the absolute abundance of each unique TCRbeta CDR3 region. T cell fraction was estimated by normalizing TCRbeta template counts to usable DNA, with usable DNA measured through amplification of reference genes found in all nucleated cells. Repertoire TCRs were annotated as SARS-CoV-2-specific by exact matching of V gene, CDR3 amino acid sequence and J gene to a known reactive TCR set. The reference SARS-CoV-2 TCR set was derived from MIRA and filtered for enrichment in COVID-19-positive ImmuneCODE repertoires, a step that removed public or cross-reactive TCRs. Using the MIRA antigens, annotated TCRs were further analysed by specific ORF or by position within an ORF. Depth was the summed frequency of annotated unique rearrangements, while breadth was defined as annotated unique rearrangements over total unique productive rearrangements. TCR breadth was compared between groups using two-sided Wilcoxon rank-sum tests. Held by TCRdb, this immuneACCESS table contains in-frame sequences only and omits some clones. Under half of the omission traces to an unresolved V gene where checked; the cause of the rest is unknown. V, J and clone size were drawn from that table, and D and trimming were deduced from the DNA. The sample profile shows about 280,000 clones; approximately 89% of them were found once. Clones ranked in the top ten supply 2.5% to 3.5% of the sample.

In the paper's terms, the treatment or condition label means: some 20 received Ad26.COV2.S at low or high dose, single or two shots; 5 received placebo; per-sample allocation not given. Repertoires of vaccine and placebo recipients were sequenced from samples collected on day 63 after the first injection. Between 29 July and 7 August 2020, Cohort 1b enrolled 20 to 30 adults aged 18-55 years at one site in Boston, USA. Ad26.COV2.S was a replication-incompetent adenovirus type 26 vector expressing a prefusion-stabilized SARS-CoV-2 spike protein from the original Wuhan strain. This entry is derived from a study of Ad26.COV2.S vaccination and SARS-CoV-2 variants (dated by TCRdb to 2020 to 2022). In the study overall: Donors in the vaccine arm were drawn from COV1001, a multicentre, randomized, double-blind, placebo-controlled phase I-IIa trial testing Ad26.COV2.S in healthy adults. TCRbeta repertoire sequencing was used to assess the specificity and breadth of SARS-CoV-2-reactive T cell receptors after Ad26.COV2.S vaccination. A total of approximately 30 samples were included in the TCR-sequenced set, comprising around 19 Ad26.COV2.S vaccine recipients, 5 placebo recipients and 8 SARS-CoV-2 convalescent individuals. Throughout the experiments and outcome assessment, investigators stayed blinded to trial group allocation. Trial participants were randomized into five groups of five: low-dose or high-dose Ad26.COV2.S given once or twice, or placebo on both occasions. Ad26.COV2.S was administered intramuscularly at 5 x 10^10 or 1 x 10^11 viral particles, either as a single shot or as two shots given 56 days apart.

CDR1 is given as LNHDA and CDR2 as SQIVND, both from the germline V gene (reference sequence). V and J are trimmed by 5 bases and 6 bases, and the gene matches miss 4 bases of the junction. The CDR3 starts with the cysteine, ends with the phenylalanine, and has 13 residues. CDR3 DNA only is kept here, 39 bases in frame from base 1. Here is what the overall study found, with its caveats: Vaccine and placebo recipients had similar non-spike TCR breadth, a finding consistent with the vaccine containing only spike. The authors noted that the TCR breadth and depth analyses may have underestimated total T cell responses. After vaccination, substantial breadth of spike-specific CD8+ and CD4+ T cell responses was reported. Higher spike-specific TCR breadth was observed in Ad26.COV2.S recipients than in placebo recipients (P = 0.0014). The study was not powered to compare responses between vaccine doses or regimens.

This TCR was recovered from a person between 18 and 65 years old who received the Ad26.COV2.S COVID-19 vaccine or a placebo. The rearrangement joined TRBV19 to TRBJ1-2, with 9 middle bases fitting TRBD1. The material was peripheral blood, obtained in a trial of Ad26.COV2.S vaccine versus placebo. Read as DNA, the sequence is TGTGCCAGTAGTCGGACAGGGGCGGATGGCTACACCTTC. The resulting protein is CASSRTGADGYTF. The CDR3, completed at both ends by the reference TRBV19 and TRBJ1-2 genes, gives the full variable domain DGGITQSPKYLFRKEGQNVTLSCEQNLNHDAMYWYRQDPGQGLRLIYYSQIVNDFQKGDIAEGYSVSREKKESFPLTVTSAQKNPTAFYLCASSRTGADGYTFGSGTRLTVV.